Below, 32 T cell receptor beta chains from the same sample are listed, as sequenced in a study of graft-versus-host responses after intestinal transplantation. Their antigens remain unidentified. Assay used: immunoSEQ multiplex PCR; TCRdb lists only in-frame clones, some missing. Among 90,000 to 120,000 clones, roughly 87% were seen once, and the ten largest hold over 0.55%. The sample here was unstimulated CD4+ T cells sorted from spleen or lymph node cells, taken before transplant. These receptors originate from a human donor who was the organ donor for an intestinal transplant.

V gene TRBV9 combines with J gene TRBJ2-1; the D gene is possibly TRBD2 (7 bases). V lost 4 bases, J lost 6 bases, and 14 bases lay in between. Germline CDR1 SGDLS, CDR2 YYNGEE. The CDR3 consists of 14 residues. Written as DNA, the CDR3 is TGTGCCAGCAGCCCTTGGGGGGGCCTCAATGAGCAGTTCTTC. The encoded protein is CASSPWGGLNEQFF.

The chain couples TRBV18 to TRBJ2-5, with D perhaps assigned TRBD1 or TRBD2 (5 bases each). Trimming removed 3 bases at V and 5 bases at J, with 13 bases between. The germline V gene has CDR1 KGHSH and CDR2 LQKENI. The CDR3 length is 14 residues. In nucleotides, the CDR3 is TGTGCCAGCTCACCCATCAGGGACGGGGAGACCCAGTACTTC. Translated, it gives CASSPIRDGETQYF.

The table lists this clone with a count of one. The rearrangement uses TRBV19 and TRBJ2-1, with TRBD2 matching over 11 bases. Germline CDR1 reads LNHDA; CDR2 reads SQIVND (reference sequence). Trimming at V came to 5 bases and at J to 5 bases, leaving 8 bases not matched to a gene. This CDR3 is 16 amino acids long. The CDR3 bases are TGTGCCAGTAGTGCATTCGGGACTAGCGGTAACAATGAGCAGTTCTTC. It specifies CASSAFGTSGNNEQFF.

The V gene is TRBV7-6, the J gene TRBJ2-5, with D hard to call. Trimming left V 5 bases short and J 5 bases short, with 18 bases between. The CDR3 consists of 15 residues. Germline CDR1 reads SGHVS; CDR2 reads FNYEAQ. The CDR3 reads CASSPRALDGETQYF. The CDR3 region has the DNA TGTGCCAGCAGCCCCCGGGCCCTAGACGGGGAGACCCAGTACTTC.

This rearrangement joins TRBV5-1 to TRBJ2-1, with D perhaps matching TRBD2 (5 bases). V shed 0 bases and J shed 5 bases, with 9 bases lying between them. Germline CDR1 and CDR2: SGHRS and YFSETQ. The CDR3 has 14 residues. The CDR3 here is CASSLGEKNNEQFF. As DNA, the CDR3 is TGCGCCAGCAGCTTGGGGGAGAAAAACAATGAGCAGTTCTTC.

CDR3 sequence: CASSQGTSGGDFSYEQYF. As DNA, the CDR3 is TGTGCCAGCAGCCAGGGGACTAGCGGGGGGGACTTCTCCTACGAGCAGTACTTC. The gene calls are TRBV4-2 and TRBJ2-7; 16 nucleotides match TRBD2. This CDR3 is 18 amino acids long. Germline trimming cut 3 bases from V and 0 bases from J; bases unmatched to any gene: 5. Looked up from germline, CDR1 is LGHNA and CDR2 is YNFKEQ.

This sequence joins TRBV6-5 and TRBJ1-2; the D gene is possibly TRBD1 (5 bases). CDR3 length: 14 residues. V lost 6 bases and J lost 4, with 15 bases in between. Germline V gene sequence: CDR1 MNHEY, CDR2 SVGAGI. The CDR3 loop reads CASRKTGGRYGYTF. CDR3 nucleotide sequence: TGTGCCAGCAGGAAGACGGGGGGTCGCTATGGCTACACCTTC.

V gene TRBV11-2 combines with J gene TRBJ2-7; D remains ambiguous. CDR3 size: 12 residues. Germline V gene data show CDR1 as SGHAT and CDR2 as FQNNGV. V was trimmed by 1 base and J by 8 bases, leaving 9 bases between them. DNA for the CDR3: TGTGCCAGCAGCTTAGGCCTCGCCAAGCAGTACTTC. Protein product: CASSLGLAKQYF.

The chain couples TRBV5-4 to TRBJ2-2; D perhaps matches TRBD1 (6 bases). The CDR3 length is 16 residues. V was shortened by 0 bases and J by 3 bases, with 12 bases between the two germline ends. CDR1 and CDR2 (germline): SGHNT, YYREEE (reference sequence). Here the CDR3 DNA reads TGTGCCAGCAGCTTGGGTCAGGGGACGGACACCGGGGAGCTGTTTTTT. It codes for CASSLGQGTDTGELFF.

The genes are TRBV6-5 and TRBJ1-3, with D possibly matching TRBD1 (5 bases). Germline V gene lookup returns CDR1 MNHEY and CDR2 SVGAGI. V lost 5 bases and J lost 7, with 15 bases in between. The CDR3 sequence is 14 residues long. The chain's CDR3 is CASSELDRGNTIYF. Here the CDR3 DNA reads TGTGCCAGCAGTGAATTAGACAGAGGGAACACCATATATTTT.

The rearrangement links TRBV7-3 to TRBJ2-1; the D is unclear. There are 13 residues in the CDR3. The germline V gene has CDR1 SGHTA and CDR2 FQGTGA. Trimming removed 5 bases from V and 5 bases from J, with 10 bases in between. The CDR3 spells CASSALPNNEQFF. CDR3 sequence (DNA): TGTGCCAGCAGCGCACTACCAAACAATGAGCAGTTCTTC.

V usage is TRBV19 and J usage is TRBJ1-3; D perhaps matches TRBD1 (5 bases). The length of the CDR3 is 17 residues. Germline-derived CDR1 and CDR2 are LNHDA and SQIVND (reference sequence). With 7 bases removed from V and 4 bases from J, the gap between germline ends came to 23 bases. CDR3 protein: CASTPRDGGPPGNTIYF. The DNA for the CDR3 is TGTGCCAGTACCCCCAGGGACGGGGGACCACCCGGAAACACCATATATTTT.

The chain has TRBV9 and TRBJ2-1, with a tentative D call TRBD1 (5 bases). Germline V gene sequence: CDR1 SGDLS, CDR2 YYNGEE. Trimming removed 0 bases from V and 2 bases from J, with 9 bases in between. There are 15 residues in the CDR3. The CDR3 sequence: CASSVDQGAYNEQFF. CDR3 bases: TGTGCCAGCAGCGTAGACCAGGGTGCCTACAATGAGCAGTTCTTC. Filled out from reference TRBV9 and TRBJ2-1, the complete variable domain reads DSGVTQTPKHLITATGQRVTLRCSPRSGDLSVYWYQQSLDQGLQFLIQYYNGEERAKGNILERFSAQQFPDLHSELNLSSLELGDSALYFCASSVDQGAYNEQFFGPGTRLTVL.

This sequence joins TRBV30 and TRBJ1-5, with D maybe TRBD1 (6 bases). Per germline, CDR1 GTSNPN and CDR2 SVGIG (reference sequence). The V and J ends lost 0 bases and 5 bases respectively, with 8 bases between them. CDR3 length: 13 residues. In DNA form, the CDR3 reads TGTGCCTGGAGTGTGACAGGAGATCAGCCCCAGCATTTT. It encodes CAWSVTGDQPQHF.

The rearrangement joins TRBV2 to TRBJ1-6; tentatively, D is TRBD1 (5 bases). Trimming shortened V by 6 bases and J by 7 bases, and 13 bases separated the two germline ends. The length of the CDR3 is 14 residues. Germline V gene lookup returns CDR1 SNHLY and CDR2 FYNNEI. The CDR3 DNA reads as TGTGCCAGCAGGAGCGGGACTGCGAATTCACCCCTCCACTTT. Its protein product is CASRSGTANSPLHF.

The chain has TRBV27 and TRBJ1-2; D call uncertain. Per the germline V gene, CDR1 is MNHEY and CDR2 is SMNVEV (reference sequence). CDR3 size: 17 residues. V was clipped by 9 bases and J by 0 bases, with 23 bases between them. In nucleotides, the CDR3 is TGTGCCAGTAGAAATCATGGACGGGCAGGCACTAACTATGGCTACACCTTC. Translated, it gives CASRNHGRAGTNYGYTF.

The chain links TRBV12-5 to TRBJ1-5; D is unclear. This CDR3 contains 13 residues. Looked up from germline, CDR1 is LGHNT and CDR2 is FRNRAP. Trimming cost V 3 bases and J 6 bases, with 9 bases left between them. The CDR3 here is CASGFQVSQPQHF. The DNA for the CDR3 is TGTGCTAGTGGTTTCCAAGTGAGTCAGCCCCAGCATTTT.

The table lists this clone with a count of one. V is TRBV6-6 and J is TRBJ2-4, with TRBD2 matching 8 bases. Germline assignment: CDR1 MNHNY and CDR2 SVGAGI (reference sequence). V lost 6 bases, J lost 0 bases, and 1 base stayed unmatched. CDR3 size: 14 residues. The CDR3, as DNA: TGTGCCAGCAGCGGGGGGGTAGCCAAAAACATTCAGTACTTC. It codes for CASSGGVAKNIQYF.

This clone occurred once. The V call is TRBV5-1, the J call TRBJ2-1; 8 bases align to TRBD2. The junction had 5 bases not matched to a gene; V was cut back by 3 bases and J by 0 bases. CDR1 is SGHRS and CDR2 is YFSETQ in the germline V gene. CDR3 length: 16 residues. The CDR3 bases are TGCGCCAGCAGCTGGGGAGGGACTAGCTCCTACAATGAGCAGTTCTTC. It encodes CASSWGGTSSYNEQFF.

The gene calls are TRBV7-2 and TRBJ1-2, with D hard to call. The V end was cut by 2 bases, the J end by 8 bases, with 6 bases between. Germline CDR1 SGHTA, CDR2 FQGNSA. CDR3 size: 11 residues. The chain's CDR3 is CASSLKQGYTF. In DNA, the CDR3 is TGTGCCAGCAGCTTAAAACAGGGCTACACCTTC.

The V gene is TRBV5-5, the J gene TRBJ1-4; possible D gene TRBD1, 6 bases. Deletions cut 4 bases from V and 7 bases from J, with 20 bases between. The CDR3 loop spans 16 amino acids. Germline CDR1 reads SGHKS; CDR2 reads YYEKEE (reference sequence). The CDR3 here is CASSTRQVYAGEKLFF. The CDR3 region has the DNA TGTGCCAGCAGCACCCGACAGGTTTACGCCGGTGAAAAACTGTTTTTT.

V and J are TRBV4-1 and TRBJ1-3; D remains ambiguous. The CDR3 is 15 residues long. Trimming pared 1 base from V and 2 bases from J, leaving 9 bases between. The germline gives CDR1 MGHRA, CDR2 YSYEKL. This CDR3 reads CASSQVTPAGNTIYF. The CDR3 nucleotides read TGCGCCAGCAGCCAAGTAACTCCCGCTGGAAACACCATATATTTT.

The chain has TRBV11-2 and TRBJ2-3, with 7 positions matching TRBD1. This CDR3 has 14 amino acids. The V and J ends lost 2 bases and 3 bases, in that order; junction bases with no gene match: 2. In germline, CDR1 is SGHAT, CDR2 FQNNGV. The CDR3 coding sequence is TGTGCCAGCAGCTTAATACAGGGGACAGATACGCAGTATTTT. Amino acid sequence: CASSLIQGTDTQYF. The entire variable domain, with the rest obtained from reference TRBV11-2 and TRBJ2-3, is as follows: EAGVAQSPRYKIIEKRQSVAFWCNPISGHATLYWYQQILGQGPKLLIQFQNNGVVDDSQLPKDRFSAERLKGVDSTLKIQPAKLEDSAVYLCASSLIQGTDTQYFGPGTRLTVL.

This rearrangement joins TRBV6-5 to TRBJ1-1; D is unclear. Germline CDR1 reads MNHEY; CDR2 reads SVGAGI. CDR3 length: 12 residues. V was cut by 6 bases and J by 6 bases, with 11 bases left in between. The CDR3 sequence is CASRTGVAEAFF. The DNA of the CDR3 is TGTGCCAGCAGAACTGGTGTGGCTGAAGCTTTCTTT.

The sample holds one count of this clone. J is TRBJ1-2 and V is TRBV6-6; 7 nucleotides line up with TRBD1. In germline, CDR1 is MNHNY, CDR2 SVGAGI (reference sequence). V gave up 3 bases and J gave up 3 bases; unmatched junction bases: 7. The CDR3 contains 15 residues. The CDR3 nucleotides are TGTGCCAGCAGTTATGAGACAGGGCCTCACTATGGCTACACCTTC. Amino acids: CASSYETGPHYGYTF.

The chain has TRBV9 and TRBJ2-2; unclear D gene. Looked up from germline, CDR1 is SGDLS and CDR2 is YYNGEE. This CDR3 has 14 amino acids. Deletions cut 3 bases from V and 0 bases from J, with 6 bases between. The CDR3: CASSATPNTGELFF. In DNA, the CDR3 is TGTGCCAGCAGCGCGACACCGAACACCGGGGAGCTGTTTTTT.

The J gene is TRBJ1-2, the V gene TRBV6-5; D is perhaps TRBD1 (5 bases). CDR1 is MNHEY and CDR2 is SVGAGI in the germline V gene. Trimming took 8 bases from V and 4 from J, leaving 14 bases between them. The CDR3 runs to 13 residues. This CDR3 is CASLDRLIYGYTF. Here the CDR3 DNA reads TGTGCCAGCTTAGACAGACTAATCTATGGCTACACCTTC.

The CDR3 loop reads CASSSSGHTDTQYF. The DNA for the CDR3 is TGTGCCAGCAGCTCTAGCGGCCACACAGATACGCAGTATTTT. The chain links TRBV7-3 to TRBJ2-3; 7 nucleotides agree with TRBD2. V lost 4 bases, J lost 2 bases, and 3 bases stayed unmatched. This CDR3 contains 14 residues. The germline V gene has CDR1 SGHTA and CDR2 FQGTGA. The full variable domain, in which reference TRBV7-3 and TRBJ2-3 provide the parts outside the CDR3, is GAGVSQTPSNKVTEKGKYVELRCDPISGHTALYWYRQSLGQGPEFLIYFQGTGAADDSGLPNDRFFAVRPEGSVSTLKIQRTERGDSAVYLCASSSSGHTDTQYFGPGTRLTVL.

This clone showed up just once. The V gene is TRBV6-5, the J gene TRBJ2-7, with 13 bases aligning to TRBD2. The CDR3 is 16 amino acids. Germline loops: CDR1 MNHEY, CDR2 SVGAGI. V was clipped by 4 bases and J by 3 bases; unmatched bases: 6. The CDR3 coding sequence is TGTGCCAGCAGTTTACTAGCGGGGGGGCAAAACTACGAGCAGTACTTC. Translating gives CASSLLAGGQNYEQYF.

The chain links TRBV2 to TRBJ2-1; D unclear. The CDR3 covers 13 residues. Germline lookup yields CDR1 SNHLY and CDR2 FYNNEI. Trimming stripped 1 base from V and 3 bases from J, with 4 bases between. The CDR3, as DNA: TGTGCCAGCAGTGAAGACGGCTACAATGAGCAGTTCTTC. This encodes CASSEDGYNEQFF.

The genes are TRBV6-5 and TRBJ1-1; a weak D match, TRBD1 (6 bases). This CDR3 has 13 residues. Germline CDR1 and CDR2: MNHEY and SVGAGI. V lost 3 bases, J lost 9 bases, and 14 bases lay in between. The CDR3 coding sequence is TGTGCCAGCAGTTATAGGGGGGTCGTGCAAGCTTTCTTT. It is translated as CASSYRGVVQAFF.

This clone appeared a single time. The rearrangement joins TRBV19 to TRBJ1-1; perhaps TRBD1 as D (6 bases). V was pared by 5 bases and J by 6 bases, with 25 bases between. The CDR3 has 17 residues. Germline V CDR1 and CDR2: LNHDA, SQIVND (reference sequence). This CDR3 is CASSPGGATGRLSEAFF. CDR3 sequence (DNA): TGTGCCAGTAGTCCCGGAGGGGCGACAGGCCGACTTTCTGAAGCTTTCTTT. Using reference TRBV19 and TRBJ1-1 for the parts outside the CDR3, the full variable domain is DGGITQSPKYLFRKEGQNVTLSCEQNLNHDAMYWYRQDPGQGLRLIYYSQIVNDFQKGDIAEGYSVSREKKESFPLTVTSAQKNPTAFYLCASSPGGATGRLSEAFFGQGTRLTVV.